These T cell receptor beta chains were read from a single sample in a study of shared clonotypes between healthy human individuals. Profiled with immunoSEQ multiplex PCR; TCRdb holds only in-frame clones, not every one. Among about 1.5 million clones listed, more than 95% were seen once. Sequenced sample: naive CD4+ T cells sorted from blood. Every receptor here comes from a man aged 25 to 40 in good health. Each CDR3 is given with its conserved first and last residue. Each record gives: V gene, D gene, clone size, J gene, CDR3 protein, CDR3 DNA. The D gene is left open where the match is weak. The size field is filled for only some rows; it gives once, few, many or a size class.

TRBV5-1	-	-	TRBJ2-2	CASSLKDSNTGELFF	TGCGCCAGCAGCTTGAAGGACAGTAACACCGGGGAGCTGTTTTTT
TRBV29-1	-	-	TRBJ2-7	CSVQSQGYEQYF	TGCAGCGTCCAGTCACAGGGATACGAGCAGTACTTC
TRBV5-6	-	-	TRBJ1-1	CASSWKWSGYTEAFF	TGTGCCAGCAGCTGGAAGTGGTCCGGATACACTGAAGCTTTCTTT
TRBV11-3	-	-	TRBJ2-2	CASSPLSGGTGELFF	TGTGCCAGCAGCCCTCTCTCTGGGGGCACCGGGGAGCTGTTTTTT
TRBV11-2	TRBD1	-	TRBJ2-7	CASSLRGPYEQYF	TGTGCCAGCAGCCTCAGGGGGCCTTACGAGCAGTACTTC
TRBV19	-	-	TRBJ2-2	CASSIITTGELFF	TGTGCCAGTAGTATTATCACCACCGGGGAGCTGTTTTTT
TRBV2	-	once	TRBJ1-4	CASSEFDEKLFF	TGTGCCAGCAGTGAATTCGATGAAAAACTGTTTTTT
TRBV6-1	-	-	TRBJ2-1	CASKRTDSYNEQFF	TGTGCCAGCAAACGGACAGACTCCTACAATGAGCAGTTCTTC
TRBV9	-	-	TRBJ1-2	CASSGGRHLNGYTF	TGTGCCAGCAGCGGGGGACGTCACCTGAATGGCTACACCTTC
TRBV5-1	TRBD1	-	TRBJ2-6	CASSEGTGPSGANVLTF	TGCGCCAGCAGCGAGGGGACAGGCCCCTCTGGGGCCAACGTCCTGACTTTC
TRBV5-1	TRBD1	-	TRBJ2-7	CASSLNRGSSYEQYF	TGCGCCAGCAGCCTAAACAGGGGGAGCTCCTACGAGCAGTACTTC
TRBV14	-	-	TRBJ2-7	CASSSIKTWVRGEQYF	TGTGCCAGCAGCTCCATTAAGACCTGGGTGCGCGGCGAGCAGTACTTC
TRBV28	-	-	TRBJ2-7	CASSFWGYEQYF	TGTGCCAGCAGTTTCTGGGGTTACGAGCAGTACTTC
TRBV5-1	TRBD1	-	TRBJ1-2	CASSLNRGRNLYGYTF	TGCGCCAGCAGCTTGAACAGGGGGCGCAACTTGTATGGCTACACCTTC
TRBV10-3	TRBD1	-	TRBJ2-7	CAISPGQGTYEQYF	TGTGCCATCAGTCCCGGACAGGGCACCTACGAGCAGTACTTC
TRBV19	-	-	TRBJ2-3	CASSILAASTDTQYF	TGTGCCAGTAGTATATTAGCGGCAAGCACAGATACGCAGTATTTT
TRBV2	TRBD2	-	TRBJ2-5	CASTPGLGETQYF	TGTGCCAGCACCCCGGGACTAGGGGAGACCCAGTACTTC
TRBV30	TRBD2	-	TRBJ2-2	CAWSALAGGSHTGELFF	TGTGCCTGGAGCGCACTAGCGGGAGGATCCCACACCGGGGAGCTGTTTTTT
TRBV5-4	-	-	TRBJ2-1	CASSLGQALYNEQFF	TGTGCCAGCAGCTTGGGACAGGCGCTCTACAATGAGCAGTTCTTC
TRBV9	TRBD1	few	TRBJ1-3	CASSAGGFGNTIYF	TGTGCCAGCAGCGCAGGGGGCTTTGGAAACACCATATATTTT
TRBV27	TRBD1	-	TRBJ2-1	CASSPGTGGSNEQFF	TGTGCCAGCTCCCCCGGGACAGGGGGTTCCAATGAGCAGTTCTTC
TRBV11-2	-	-	TRBJ2-7	CASSRQVGQYF	TGTGCCAGCAGCCGACAGGTCGGACAGTACTTC
TRBV2	TRBD1	-	TRBJ2-7	CASSRTGQGDKYF	TGTGCCAGCAGTCGAACCGGACAGGGGGATAAGTACTTC
TRBV14	-	once	TRBJ2-2	CASSQDLRVGELFF	TGTGCCAGCAGCCAAGATCTGAGGGTCGGGGAGCTGTTTTTT
TRBV2	-	-	TRBJ1-1	CASSENAGSEAFF	TGTGCCAGCAGTGAAAACGCGGGATCTGAAGCTTTCTTT
TRBV25-1	-	-	TRBJ2-7	CASTYGRYEQYF	TGTGCCAGCACCTATGGACGTTACGAGCAGTACTTC
TRBV7-3	-	-	TRBJ1-1	CASSLTRGNTEAFF	TGTGCCAGCAGCTTAACACGGGGGAACACTGAAGCTTTCTTT
TRBV7-9	-	-	TRBJ2-6	CASSTRNSGANVLTF	TGTGCCAGCAGCACGAGAAATTCTGGGGCCAACGTCCTGACTTTC
TRBV19	-	-	TRBJ2-7	CASSIAETYEQYF	TGTGCCAGTAGTATTGCTGAAACCTACGAGCAGTACTTC
TRBV18	-	-	TRBJ2-1	CASSPREVNEQFF	TGTGCCAGCTCACCAAGGGAGGTCAATGAGCAGTTCTTC
TRBV7-9	-	-	TRBJ2-3	CASSLGLGLPSRF	TGTGCCAGCAGCTTAGGGCTTGGCCTACCCTCCCGTTTT
TRBV5-1	-	-	TRBJ2-4	CASSLDRETKNIQYF	TGCGCCAGCAGCTTGGACAGAGAAACCAAAAACATTCAGTACTTC
TRBV5-1	TRBD2	-	TRBJ2-3	CASSLYGGVGDTQYF	TGCGCCAGCAGCTTGTATGGGGGGGTAGGAGATACGCAGTATTTT
TRBV11-2	-	-	TRBJ1-1	CASSFGFERGTEAFF	TGTGCCAGCAGCTTTGGCTTTGAACGTGGGACTGAAGCTTTCTTT
TRBV7-9	-	-	TRBJ2-5	CASVRSGGERETQYF	TGTGCCAGCGTCCGCAGTGGGGGCGAGAGAGAGACCCAGTACTTC
TRBV5-6	-	-	TRBJ2-1	CASSGLRAEQFF	TGTGCCAGCAGCGGACTACGTGCTGAGCAGTTCTTC
TRBV5-1	-	-	TRBJ2-7	CASSLGLGISYEQYF	TGCGCCAGCAGTCTTGGGTTAGGGATTTCCTACGAGCAGTACTTC
TRBV11-2	TRBD1	-	TRBJ1-1	CASSLAGTANTEAFF	TGTGCCAGCAGCTTAGCGGGGACAGCGAACACTGAAGCTTTCTTT
TRBV4-3	-	-	TRBJ2-1	CASSQEYGGNEQFF	TGCGCCAGCAGCCAAGAGTACGGGGGCAATGAGCAGTTCTTC
TRBV28	-	-	TRBJ1-2	CASSLSGGIGYTF	TGTGCCAGCAGTTTAAGTGGGGGTATTGGCTACACCTTC
TRBV9	TRBD2	few	TRBJ2-3	CASSVAAGGPTDTQYF	TGTGCCAGCAGCGTAGCCGCGGGAGGGCCTACAGATACGCAGTATTTT
TRBV28	-	-	TRBJ1-2	CASNVGYGYTF	TGTGCCAGCAACGTCGGATATGGCTACACCTTC
TRBV9	-	once	TRBJ2-5	CASSVGGRREETQYF	TGTGCCAGCAGCGTGGGCGGGCGCCGTGAAGAGACCCAGTACTTC
TRBV7-9	-	-	TRBJ1-4	CASSLSGGPNEKLFF	TGTGCCAGCAGCTTAAGCGGGGGACCTAATGAAAAACTGTTTTTT
TRBV5-4	-	-	TRBJ2-7	CASSMSGYSYEQYF	TGTGCCAGCAGCATGAGCGGCTACTCCTACGAGCAGTACTTC
TRBV30	-	-	TRBJ1-4	CAWSPIGGGEKLFF	TGTGCCTGGAGTCCTATTGGGGGCGGGGAAAAACTGTTTTTT
TRBV9	-	-	TRBJ1-4	CASSRTEGNEKLFF	TGTGCCAGCAGCAGGACTGAGGGTAATGAAAAACTGTTTTTT
TRBV2	TRBD2	-	TRBJ2-3	CASSFGPEVAGSVLVTDTQYF	TGTGCCAGCAGTTTTGGACCCGAGGTAGCGGGATCTGTGTTGGTGACAGATACGCAGTATTTT
TRBV7-2	-	few	TRBJ2-2	CASSLGQANTGELFF	TGTGCCAGCAGCTTAGGACAGGCGAACACCGGGGAGCTGTTTTTT
TRBV9	TRBD1	-	TRBJ1-2	CASSPRAGGNYGYTF	TGTGCCAGCAGCCCCAGGGCAGGGGGGAACTATGGCTACACCTTC
TRBV27	-	once	TRBJ2-3	CASSRHQLLGSNTQYF	TGTGCCAGCAGTCGGCATCAGCTCCTGGGATCGAATACGCAGTATTTT
TRBV9	-	-	TRBJ2-2	CASSVVVTGELFF	TGTGCCAGCAGCGTAGTAGTCACCGGGGAGCTGTTTTTT
TRBV5-4	TRBD2	-	TRBJ2-7	CASSFVSGSRSYEQYF	TGTGCCAGCAGCTTTGTTAGCGGGAGTCGTTCCTACGAGCAGTACTTC
TRBV19	-	-	TRBJ2-2	CASSLMTSGGELFF	TGTGCCAGTAGTTTAATGACTAGTGGTGGGGAGCTGTTTTTT
TRBV5-6	TRBD1	-	TRBJ2-7	CASSPSPGQGYHEQYF	TGTGCCAGCAGCCCGTCCCCGGGACAGGGCTACCACGAGCAGTACTTC
TRBV18	-	once	TRBJ1-1	CASSLEAGLNTEAFF	TGTGCCAGCTCCCTCGAGGCTGGGCTGAACACTGAAGCTTTCTTT
TRBV6-1	TRBD2	-	TRBJ2-2	CASSRLAGTGELFF	TGTGCCAGCAGCAGACTAGCGGGCACCGGGGAGCTGTTTTTT